This T cell receptor (beta chain) appears in the sequencing data of a study of cytomegalovirus exposure and HLA in healthy donors (dated by TCRdb to about 2017). For context, the study as a whole: According to an earlier analysis of a few hundred of the donors, about 180 million T cells yielded 90 million to 130 million unique TCR beta sequences and approximately 280 Gb of sequence data. Along with the approximately 670-subject first cohort, a separate validation cohort of some 130 different subjects was used. Of the roughly 390 genotyped donors, about 80% fell in the genetic ancestry cluster associated with self-reported Caucasian donors. A later analysis re-examined previously published TCR beta repertoires from more than 600 donors and added high-resolution HLA genotyping to investigate patterns of TCR occurrence. Both class I and class II loci were covered by HLA typing, at four-digit resolution. Using immunosequencing, the study profiled T cell repertoires from about 620 subjects and related those repertoires to cytomegalovirus serostatus. In an earlier analysis of 500 to 650 of the donors, high-throughput TCR beta sequencing was used to judge whether each TCR beta V gene segment behaved as functional or pseudogenic. In a later genetic analysis, genome-wide SNP genotypes for about 60% of the 666 donors were used, and that subset was treated as a discovery cohort. The number of typed donors differed by locus: about 620-630 for A, B, C, DRB1 and DQB1; approximately 540 for DQA1; about 600 for DPA1; and around 490 for DPB1. The study was designed to test whether signatures of past pathogen exposure could be identified by cataloging public T cell receptors. In the later analysis, no new phenotypic data were used to find candidate immune exposures; instead, reliance was placed on TCR beta sequences and their occurrence across donors. Among about 390 genotyped donors of the cohort, an average of 235,054 unique TCR beta nucleotide sequences were sequenced per donor, roughly a sixth of them non-productive. An early release that covered roughly 600 HLA-typed donors contained around 300 gigabases of sequencing data and 65 million to 100 million unique TCR sequences. Because of strong linkage in the cohort, roughly five DR-DQ haplotypes were treated as single units for association and clustering. Every repertoire in the discovery cohort had been generated on one and the same sequencing platform. Donor age, sex, ethnicity and CMV serostatus were collected together with the repertoire data. The study combined high-throughput TCR immunosequencing, statistical association of individual TCRs with disease status, and machine learning to predict cytomegalovirus infection status.

V lost 5 bases and J lost 7 bases, and the count of bases not matched to a germline gene is 12. The CDR1 and CDR2 encoded by the germline V gene are SGHVS and FQNEAQ. The CDR3 sequence holds 16 residues, the cysteine and phenylalanine included. Only CDR3 DNA is held: 48 bases, read in frame from base 1. Regarding this clone: There is no known antigen for this receptor. The input lacks base qualities; no much larger clone sits a single base away.

What the authors observed across the whole study: Some IMGT-functional V segments, including TRBV6-2 and TRBV6-3, could not be told apart with the 87-base-pair reads, so those segments were excluded. The study gave a list of 150 to 200 TCR beta chains associated with cytomegalovirus. In a later genetic analysis, a missense DCLRE1C variant was associated with V-gene and J-gene trimming of TCR beta chains, and the association was replicated in an independent cohort. Only TCR beta chains were sequenced in this cohort, and the absence of alpha or paired-chain data limited detectable features. Several of the top co-occurrence clusters appeared to be linked to parvovirus B19, influenza, CMV and Epstein-Barr virus, according to a later analysis. Specific HLA alleles were associated with roughly 16,000 TCR beta sequences at a false discovery rate of 0.05 in a later analysis. The presence/absence analyses assumed that sequencing depth was roughly uniform across donors, and that assumption may not be true. The only immune exposure information available for the cohort was CMV serostatus. Three of the identified cytomegalovirus-associated TCR beta chains were confirmed in vitro to be specific for cytomegalovirus antigens. Because HLA typing was missing for some donors at each locus, association tests included only the typed subset. In an earlier analysis of around 500 of the donors, most TCR beta V segments appeared in productive rearrangements about 87% or about 30% of the time, broadly matching IMGT annotations. A later analysis found that HLA-associated TCR beta chains were more clonally expanded and had lower generation probabilities than equally common non-associated chains. A cluster of highly shared sequence variants was judged likely to represent a technical artifact of the sequencing pipeline. Correlated functional status among segregating V segments might be attributable to linkage disequilibrium, but an unknown experimental factor could not be ruled out. In a later genetic analysis, fewer N-insertions in productive TCRs were reported among donors in an Asian-associated ancestry cluster than the 666-donor mean. The classifier was reported to diagnose cytomegalovirus status with high specificity and sensitivity in both the original and validation cohorts. A later analysis found that most CMV-associated TCR beta chains appeared HLA-restricted, with HLA associations seemingly driven largely by CMV exposure. It was suggested by the authors that the approach could potentially be generalized to other disease states and immunological phenotypes. When HLA alleles, especially DR and DQ, strongly co-occurred, TCR associations were difficult to assign to individual alleles. A further reported finding was that TCR beta sequences accurately predicted the HLA-A and HLA-B alleles for most subjects in the first cohort. Over 15 rarely observed V segments, including chromosome 9 orphons, were excluded from the earlier analysis of approximately 600 of the donors because counts were too low. In a later analysis, TCR association rates were found to vary across HLA loci, with the most associated TCRs seen for DRB1 alleles and the fewest for HLA-C alleles. Most TCR sequences were seen in very few donors, while some public TCRs were found in many individuals.

The cohort consisted of 600 or so healthy bone marrow donors. Cohort members were all nominally healthy when sampled, although unrecorded immune exposures were likely present. The donor was CMV seropositive and belonged to the group of 250 to 350 seropositive cohort members. Each donor provided a peripheral blood sample, and peripheral blood mononuclear cells were used for TCR beta sequencing. Genomic DNA extraction from the blood cell samples was performed with the Qiagen DNeasy Blood Extraction Kit. To prepare the library, the immunoSEQ multiplex PCR assay was applied. For the multiplex PCR, a mixture combining 60 forward primers for TCR Vbeta segments and 13 reverse primers for TCR Jbeta segments was used. Amplification of the CDR3 region of rearranged TCR beta genes was performed with a multiplex PCR assay on genomic DNA. On the Illumina HiSeq System, the amplified TCR beta libraries were sequenced as 87-base-pair reads. The paper's data handling went like this. Across the 670 or so repertoires, a later analysis counted some 80 million unique TCR beta chains, roughly 11 million of which were shared by at least two donors. A nearest-neighbor algorithm error-corrected the raw reads and collapsed the reads into unique sequences, merging closely related sequences to remove PCR and sequencing errors. V, D and J gene segments were assigned by aligning CDR3 sequences to IMGT reference sequences. For a sequence to be retained, a match of at least six nucleotides to both a V gene segment and a J gene segment was required. A rearrangement was called productive if the CDR3 had no stop codons and remained in frame with V and J, and every other rearrangement was called non-productive. Following IMGT convention, CDR3 was defined as the stretch from the second conserved V-encoded cysteine up to the conserved J-encoded phenylalanine. Sequences without an unambiguous match to a single V gene segment were excluded from the earlier analysis of over 500 of the donors. An earlier analysis of about 590 of the donors classified V segments as functional when productive rearrangements were above 56.7% and as segregating when the standard deviation between donors was above 5%. To diagnose cytomegalovirus status from the catalog of TCR beta chain sequences, a statistical classification framework was built. V and J gene assignment, in a later analysis, came from comparing TCR nucleotide sequences with IMGT/GENE-DB human TR gene sequences. In a later analysis, CDR3 sequences and most-parsimonious VDJ recombination scenarios were assigned using the TCRdist pipeline. In a later analysis, each TCR beta chain was defined by its CDR3 amino acid sequence together with its V-gene family, and reads without a unique V-gene family were excluded. A later analysis removed 500 to 650 highly shared, low-generation-probability nucleotide sequences to deal with suspected cross-contamination and a sequencing artifact. A later analysis calculated a clonal expansion index for each public chain from normalized within-repertoire ranks of inferred template counts. Generation probabilities in a later analysis came from a VDJ recombination model fitted to out-of-frame rearrangements, and those results were checked against IGoR. In a later analysis, TCR-TCR, TCR-HLA and TCR-CMV co-occurrence was scored with hypergeometric tests, and a repertoire-size bias correction was applied to TCR pairs. A later analysis estimated false discovery rates by permuting HLA or CMV assignments 20 times. In a later analysis, co-occurring TCRs were grouped with DBSCAN, and TCRdist sequence similarity was added when clustering was performed within HLA-allele-positive subsets. For co-occurrence clustering, repertoires with fewer than 30,000 or more than 120,000 public chains were excluded, along with several repertoires with anomalous nucleotide sharing. Drawn from immuneACCESS, this table holds only the in-frame rearrangements with V and J called that TCRdb kept. Clones are partly lost; checked studies trace under half to an unresolved V gene and leave the rest unexplained. The V and J calls and clone size were taken over from that table, and D and trimming were inferred from the DNA. The sample table lists about 130,000 clones, roughly 10% of them with a count of one. The ten largest clonotypes hold 4.5% to 5% of the sample.

The chain is made from TRBV7-8 and TRBJ2-1; 9 central bases correspond to TRBD2. Sequencing input: PBMCs. The sequence came from a woman aged 18-29 years in good health and CMV-seropositive. CDR3 sequence: CASSIIGGRAGNEQFF. The base sequence is TGTGCCAGCAGCATAATTGGCGGGAGGGCCGGGAATGAGCAGTTCTTC.